Described below is a single T cell receptor (beta chain) sequence and its context. This sample was included in a study of OX40 agonist ivuxolimab in advanced cancers. Repertoires were generated with immunoSEQ multiplex PCR, while TCRdb's copy carries only in-frame clones and drops some. This table holds tens of thousands of clones, 75% to 90% found once. The J segment lost 6 bases and the V segment lost 0 bases, leaving 5 bases of the junction unmatched. The CDR3 is made up of 15 amino acids. The germline V gene has CDR1 SGHDT and CDR2 YYEEEE. The sequence came from an adult with an advanced solid tumor such as melanoma, head and neck, liver or kidney cancer. This sample comprised CD4+ or CD8+ T cells sorted from blood, obtained in a trial of the OX40 agonist ivuxolimab. The rearrangement joins TRBV5-6 to TRBJ2-5; 10 bases line up with TRBD1. The chain's CDR3 is CASSLGTGGSKTQYF. CDR3 sequence (DNA): TGTGCCAGCAGCTTGGGGACAGGGGGATCGAAGACCCAGTACTTC.